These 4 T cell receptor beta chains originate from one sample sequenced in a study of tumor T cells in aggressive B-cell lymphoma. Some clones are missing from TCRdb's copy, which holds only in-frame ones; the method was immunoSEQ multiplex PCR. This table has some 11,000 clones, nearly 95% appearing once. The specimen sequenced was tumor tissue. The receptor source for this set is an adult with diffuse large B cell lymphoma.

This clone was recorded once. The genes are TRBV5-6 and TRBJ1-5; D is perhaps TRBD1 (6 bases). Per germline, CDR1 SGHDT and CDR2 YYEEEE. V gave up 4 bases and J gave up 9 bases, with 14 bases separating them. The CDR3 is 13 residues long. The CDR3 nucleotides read TGTGCCAGCAGCCGGACAGAGAGGGGGCCCCAGCATTTT. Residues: CASSRTERGPQHF.

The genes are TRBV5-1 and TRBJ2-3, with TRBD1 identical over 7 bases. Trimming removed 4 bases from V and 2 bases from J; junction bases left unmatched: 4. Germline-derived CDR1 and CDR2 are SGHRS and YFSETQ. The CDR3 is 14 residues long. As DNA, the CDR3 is TGCGCCAGCAGCACGGACAGGCCCACAGATACGCAGTATTTT. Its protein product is CASSTDRPTDTQYF.

CDR3 region: CASSPGQGAYEQYF. CDR3 nucleotides: TGTGCCAGCAGCCCAGGACAGGGGGCCTACGAGCAGTACTTC. The chain is built from TRBV7-6 and TRBJ2-7, with 10 bases matching TRBD1. Germline values: CDR1 SGHVS, CDR2 FNYEAQ. This CDR3 has 14 amino acids. The trim removed 5 bases at V and 2 bases at J, leaving 3 bases unmatched.

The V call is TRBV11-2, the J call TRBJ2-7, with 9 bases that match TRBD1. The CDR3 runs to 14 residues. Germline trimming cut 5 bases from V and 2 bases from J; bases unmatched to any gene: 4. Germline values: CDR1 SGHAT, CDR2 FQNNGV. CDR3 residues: CASSRTGETYEQYF. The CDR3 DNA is TGTGCCAGCAGCCGGACAGGGGAGACCTACGAGCAGTACTTC.